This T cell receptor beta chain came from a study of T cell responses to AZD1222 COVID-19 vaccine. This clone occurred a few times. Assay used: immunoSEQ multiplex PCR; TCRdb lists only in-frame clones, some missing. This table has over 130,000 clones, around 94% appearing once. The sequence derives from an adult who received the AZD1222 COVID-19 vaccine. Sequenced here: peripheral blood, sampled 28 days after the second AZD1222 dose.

This CDR3 is CASSNRKFGANVLTF. CDR3 DNA sequence: TGTGCCAGCAGCAACAGGAAGTTTGGGGCCAACGTCCTGACTTTC. The chain employs TRBV2 and TRBJ2-6; D might be TRBD1 (5 bases). The V gene's germline CDR1 is SNHLY and CDR2 FYNNEI. The CDR3 has 15 amino acids. V lost 6 bases to trimming and J lost 3 bases, with 12 bases between them.